The source of this T cell receptor (beta chain) is a study of T-cell reconstitution after alpha-beta-depleted transplantation in children. The table lists this clonotype with a few counts. Its specificity is not known. This sample's TCRbeta library carried unique molecular identifier barcodes. MiXCR was run by TCRdb on the PCR reads, yielding one entry per CDR3 protein. The top ten clones hold about 4.8% of a sample with approximately 270,000 distinct CDR3 sequences, 20% to 30% of them seen once. Overall study results and limits: At around two months after transplant, the alpha-beta T cells were reportedly derived from several hundred expanded clones that came from non-depleted graft cells.

CDR3 length: 15 amino acids. With V trimmed by 4 bases and J by 2 bases, 7 bases remained unmatched. CDR1 is SGDLS, CDR2 YYNGEE, per germline. Material: PBMCs, mostly from graft donor cells, obtained 360 days after TCRalphabeta/CD19-depleted stem cell transplant. This sequence was found in a female patient aged 2-15 years who had a stem cell transplant for congenital amegakaryocytic thrombocytopenia, so the T cells may come from the graft donor. The chain is built from TRBV9 and TRBJ2-5; TRBD2 matches 8 bases. CDR3 residues: CASSPETGGQETQYF. In DNA form, the CDR3 reads TGTGCCAGCAGCCCCGAAACGGGGGGGCAAGAGACCCAGTACTTC.